This T cell receptor (beta chain) was sequenced for a study of T cell responses to AZD1222 COVID-19 vaccine. Profiling relied on immunoSEQ multiplex PCR, and the TCRdb table lists in-frame clones only, not all of them. The repertoire includes around 84,000 clones, 90% to 95% of them detected once, and 6% to 8.5% sits in the top ten. Turning to this clone: The target antigen is unknown.

Study-wide results and limits: Spike was spanned by vaccine-associated CD4 TCRs, which were dominant at 160-218 and 743-854. Increases in Spike-specific TCR breadth and depth were seen after two AZD1222 doses. Of spike-specific TCRs, nearly half reportedly target regions left unmutated in variants. It was only a handful of AZD1222 recipients who were seropositive at baseline.

The CDR3 has 15 residues. Per germline, CDR1 MNHNS and CDR2 SASEGT. With 2 bases clipped from V and 3 bases from J, the junction kept 4 bases outside the gene matches. The rearrangement joins TRBV6-1 to TRBJ2-1; 7 nucleotides align to TRBD2. The source of this sequence is an adult in good health. The sequencing here drew on peripheral blood, taken on day 0 of MenACWY control vaccination. CDR3 sequence: CASSETRTSYNEQFF. CDR3 DNA: TGTGCCAGCAGTGAAACCCGGACTAGCTACAATGAGCAGTTCTTC.